The sequence of this TCR beta chain was determined in a study of siplizumab effects on memory and regulatory T cells (dated by TCRdb to about 2019). Study-level background: The study looked at the effect of siplizumab, an anti-CD2 antibody, on alloreactive T-cell subsets in allogeneic mixed lymphocyte reactions made from human PBMCs.

The method behind the library was the immunoSEQ multiplex PCR assay. The deep sequencing platform assayed roughly 10^5 TCR templates per sample. Genomic DNA extracted from sorted T cells was used for TCRbeta CDR3 sequencing. Per the original workflow: The R programming language was used for the clonal analysis of the TCRbeta CDR3 data. Comparing unstimulated samples against CFSE-low samples taken after the reaction was how alloreactive CD4+ and CD8+ clones were defined. Regulatory or non-regulatory origin was assigned to alloreactive CD4+ clones by matching of sequences to sorted unstimulated Treg and non-Treg repertoires. Drawn from immuneACCESS, this table holds only the in-frame rearrangements with V and J called that TCRdb kept. Clones are partly lost; checked studies trace under half to an unresolved V gene and leave the rest unexplained. V and J calls and clone size come straight from that table; D and trimming were deduced from the DNA. The sample table records 110,000 or so clones; 85% to 95% of these occur just once. Of the sample, approximately 0.32% falls within the top ten clones.

Details on this clone: Its antigen is not yet known. It has no much larger one-base neighbor in the sample; base qualities were not kept.

The paper as a whole reports these results and caveats: The suppressive function of proliferating Tregs from siplizumab cultures was not functionally confirmed. Sequences below about 10^-5 frequency were poorly captured, so only a minor fraction of alloreactive clones could be mapped to unstimulated subsets. A naive or memory phenotype could not be assigned to roughly 75-96% of proliferating CD4+ or CD8+ clones. Of the alloreactive CD4+ clones that could be mapped, the Treg-derived share averaged about 63% with siplizumab compared with 26.9% in control reactions. Siplizumab significantly reduced the cumulative frequency of alloreactive sequences traceable to unstimulated CD4+ memory T cells. Greater diversity appeared to be present in unstimulated naive T cells than in memory T cells, and a substantial contribution to the alloresponse seemed to be made by naive cells.

CDR1 and CDR2 (MNHNS, SASEGT) derive from the germline V gene. Inclusive of the bounding cysteine and phenylalanine, the CDR3 is 12 residues long. Just CDR3 DNA is preserved here, 36 bases in frame from base 1. The trim is 4 bases for V and 4 bases for J, with a gap of 8 bases between the germline ends. TCRbeta CDR3 sequencing was performed on sorted unstimulated T cells and on proliferating T cells recovered from mixed lymphocyte reactions. Fresh whole blood from fewer than 11 HLA-typed healthy donors was used as the source from which PBMCs were isolated. The receptor was derived from a human donor in good health. The sequence joins TRBV6-1 to TRBJ2-7, with TRBD1 tentatively as D gene (5 bases match). Sequencing was performed on CD4+ T cells sorted from blood. For the CDR3, the sequence is CASSGDSYEQYF. The nucleotide sequence is TGTGCCAGCAGTGGCGACAGTTACGAGCAGTACTTC.